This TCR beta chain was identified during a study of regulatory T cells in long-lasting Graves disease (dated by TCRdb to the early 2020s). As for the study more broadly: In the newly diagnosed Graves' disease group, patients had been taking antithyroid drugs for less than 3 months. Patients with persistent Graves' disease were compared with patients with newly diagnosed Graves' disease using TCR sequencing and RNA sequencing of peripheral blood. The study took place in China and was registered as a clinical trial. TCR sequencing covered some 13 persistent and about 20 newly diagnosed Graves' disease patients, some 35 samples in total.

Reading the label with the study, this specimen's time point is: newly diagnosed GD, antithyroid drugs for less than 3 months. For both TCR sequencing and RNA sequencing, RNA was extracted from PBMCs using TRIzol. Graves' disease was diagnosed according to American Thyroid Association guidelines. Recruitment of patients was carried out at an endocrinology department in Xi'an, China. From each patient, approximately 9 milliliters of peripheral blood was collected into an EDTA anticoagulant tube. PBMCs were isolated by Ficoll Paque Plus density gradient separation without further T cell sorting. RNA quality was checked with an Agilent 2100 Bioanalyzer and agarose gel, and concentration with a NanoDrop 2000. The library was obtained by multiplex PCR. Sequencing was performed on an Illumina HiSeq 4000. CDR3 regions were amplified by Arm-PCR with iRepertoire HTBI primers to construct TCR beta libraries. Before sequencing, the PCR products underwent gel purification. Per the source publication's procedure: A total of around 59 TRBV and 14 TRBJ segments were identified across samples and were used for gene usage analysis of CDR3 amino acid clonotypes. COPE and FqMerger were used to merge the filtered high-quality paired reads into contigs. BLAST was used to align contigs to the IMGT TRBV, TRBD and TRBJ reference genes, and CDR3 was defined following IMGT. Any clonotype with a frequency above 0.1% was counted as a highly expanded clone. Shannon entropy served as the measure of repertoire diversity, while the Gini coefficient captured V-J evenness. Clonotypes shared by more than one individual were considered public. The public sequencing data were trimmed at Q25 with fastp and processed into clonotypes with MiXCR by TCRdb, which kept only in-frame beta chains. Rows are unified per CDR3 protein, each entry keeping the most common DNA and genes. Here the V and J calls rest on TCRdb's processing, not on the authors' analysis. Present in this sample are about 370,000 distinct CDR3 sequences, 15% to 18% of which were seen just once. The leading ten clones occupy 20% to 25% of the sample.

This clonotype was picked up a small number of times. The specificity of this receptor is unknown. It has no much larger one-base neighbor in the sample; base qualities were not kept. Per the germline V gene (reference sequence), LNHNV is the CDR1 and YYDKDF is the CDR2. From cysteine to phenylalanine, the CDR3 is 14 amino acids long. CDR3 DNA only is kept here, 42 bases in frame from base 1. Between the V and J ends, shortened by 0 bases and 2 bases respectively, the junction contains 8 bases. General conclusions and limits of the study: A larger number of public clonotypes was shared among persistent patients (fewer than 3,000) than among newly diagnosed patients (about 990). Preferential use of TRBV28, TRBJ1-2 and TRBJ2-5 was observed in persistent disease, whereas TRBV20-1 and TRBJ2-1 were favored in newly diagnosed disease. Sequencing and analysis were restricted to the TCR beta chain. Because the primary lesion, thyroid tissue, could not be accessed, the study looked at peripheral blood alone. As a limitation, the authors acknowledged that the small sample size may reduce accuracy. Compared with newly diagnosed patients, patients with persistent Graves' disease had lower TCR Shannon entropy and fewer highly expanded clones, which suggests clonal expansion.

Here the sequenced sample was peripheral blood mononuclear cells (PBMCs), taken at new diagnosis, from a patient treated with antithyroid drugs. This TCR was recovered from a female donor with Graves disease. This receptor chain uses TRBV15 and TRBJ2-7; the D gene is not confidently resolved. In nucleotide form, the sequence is TGTGCCACCAGCAGAGATAGAAGGCCCTACGAGCAGTACTTC. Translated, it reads CATSRDRRPYEQYF.